The TCR beta chain under discussion was sequenced for a study of T cell responses to AZD1222 COVID-19 vaccine. The data were produced by immunoSEQ multiplex PCR, yet TCRdb's version contains in-frame clones alone and is incomplete. The sample has around 120,000 clones, about 90% seen once. CDR3 size: 16 residues. Unmatched junction bases numbered 14, after V lost 7 bases and J lost 2 bases. Germline assignment: CDR1 MNHEY and CDR2 SMNVEV (reference sequence). J is TRBJ2-7 and V is TRBV27, with 7 bases identical to TRBD2. This receptor was identified in an adult in good health. The input for sequencing was peripheral blood, taken on day 0 of AZD1222 vaccination. The CDR3 spells CASTPSGGESAYEQYF. CDR3 DNA sequence: TGTGCCAGCACCCCCAGTGGGGGGGAGTCTGCCTACGAGCAGTACTTC.